This T cell receptor beta chain was found in a study of tumor-infiltrating lymphocytes in primary liver carcinoma (dated by TCRdb to about 2017). About the full investigation: Between late 2015 and 2016, a handful of patients in China with histopathologically diagnosed primary liver carcinoma had surgical resection. Roughly 3.5 to 8 million productive TCRbeta reads were obtained per sample, and no significant difference in read depth was found between tissue types. The five patients had tumors of stage T1-T3 N0M0, with maximum diameters ranging from roughly 4.2 to 10 cm. Hepatocellular carcinoma (four) or combined HCC and intrahepatic cholangiocarcinoma (one) was present in the five patients, who were three men and two women aged 30 to 69 years. Reproducibility between technical replicate repertoires was high, with correlation coefficients above 0.98 and mean shared-clone rates roughly 0.86. For each liver tumor, the study sampled five regions along with adjacent normal tissue and blood, and applied TCRbeta repertoire sequencing, expression microarrays and whole-exome sequencing. A total of roughly 35 specimens from 5 patients, comprising about 25 tumor regions, 5 adjacent noncancerous liver tissues and 5 peripheral blood samples, were covered by TCRbeta repertoire sequencing. What the research found in general, with its limitations: With just four to six patients in the study, the authors point out that the findings should be validated in a larger study. Because the samples were bulk and unsorted, CD4+ and CD8+ T cell repertoires could not be compared. Pairs of tumor regions showed greater repertoire overlap (mean about 36%) than tumor-adjacent pairs (approximately 17%) or tumor-blood pairs (approximately 14%), which is consistent with antigen-driven expansion. Because sequencing covered only the TCR beta chain and unpaired alpha chains were not captured, true repertoire diversity is likely underestimated. The top 250 clones accounted for a significantly greater share of the repertoire in tumors than in blood (p = 0.039).

In this sample, this clonotype turned up many times. The specificity of this receptor is unknown. No much larger clone is present one base from it, and per-base qualities are unavailable. The CDR1 and CDR2 encoded by the germline V gene are SGHNT and YENEEA. From cysteine to phenylalanine, the CDR3 is 15 amino acids long. Only the CDR3 portion is preserved as DNA: 45 bases, with reading frame beginning at the first base. Trimming removed 5 bases from V and 7 bases from J, leaving 18 bases between the germline ends. Blood RNA was extracted from unsorted whole blood using TRIzol reagent, and germline DNA was obtained with the DNeasy Blood & Tissue kit. At the time of sampling, the patients were treatment-naive and had chronic HBV infection. Before surgery, roughly 4.2 milliliters of peripheral blood were drawn into K2EDTA tubes. Starting from 500 to 600 ng total RNA, TCRbeta-specific cDNA was produced by reverse transcription with a constant-region primer and ProtoScript II reverse transcriptase. Three nested multiplex PCR rounds, following a slightly modified ARM-PCR procedure, were used to build the TCRbeta libraries. Multiplex TRBV1-TRBV30 forward primers and a Cbeta reverse primer were used in the first two PCR rounds, each of which was run for about 10 cycles. A final 25-cycle PCR with Deep VentR polymerase added sample barcodes and Illumina adapters. Amplicons of 200-500 bp were gel-purified with a QIAquick gel extraction kit before sequencing. An Illumina HiSeq 2500 was used to sequence the TCRbeta amplicons with 250-bp paired-end reads. In the source study's methods: Quality trimming of reads was performed with Trimmomatic v0.33, and paired reads were merged with FLASH v1.2.11 so that full CDR3 sequences could be recovered. MiGEC v1.2.1b assigned V, D and J germline segments to the rearranged TCRbeta sequences. Clonotype statistics and Shannon-Wiener diversity indices were calculated with VDJtools v1.0.0. Except for diversity analysis, only each sample's 250 most abundant clonotypes were used in subsequent analyses to reduce sampling bias. TCRdb passed the public sequencing reads through fastp at Q25 and MiXCR, retaining productive beta sequences. Under each unique CDR3 protein, matching rows form one entry showing the most common genes and DNA. These V and J calls derive from TCRdb rather than the authors' analysis. The sample table contains some 320,000 distinct CDR3 sequences; only one count was recorded for about 62% of them. The biggest ten clones account for roughly 9% of the sample.

The chain employs TRBV11-3 and TRBJ2-1; the D segment might be TRBD1 or TRBD2, since each matches 5 bases. This TCR was sampled from a man aged 35 to 55 with primary liver carcinoma and hepatitis B virus infection. The sequenced sample consisted of peripheral blood. The sequenced DNA: TGTGCCAGCAGCGCCGGGACCGGGTCCCTAAATGAGCAGTTCTTC. This encodes CASSAGTGSLNEQFF.